The rows below give T cell receptor beta chains drawn from one sample of a study of TIL therapy for anti-PD-1-resistant metastatic lung cancer. Profiling relied on immunoSEQ multiplex PCR, and the TCRdb table lists in-frame clones only, not all of them. This table has 50,000 to 70,000 clones, about 69% appearing once. Sample: blood, taken at baseline. The receptors come from a person between 25 and 80 years old with non-small cell lung cancer. Each CDR3 is given with its conserved first and last residue. A D gene is named only where the DNA matches it firmly. Clone size is stated in some rows and not others, as once, few, many or a class when expanded.

TRBV11-2	once	TRBJ2-7	.	CASSSYLSYSYEQYF	TGTGCCAGCAGCTCCTATCTATCGTACTCCTACGAGCAGTACTTC
TRBV6-5	.	TRBJ2-1	TRBD2	CASSYTSGNSEQFF	TGTGCCAGCAGTTATACTAGCGGGAACAGTGAGCAGTTCTTC
TRBV27	.	TRBJ1-2	.	CASSLGVPPFGYTF	TGTGCCAGCAGTTTGGGGGTCCCTCCCTTTGGCTACACCTTC
TRBV5-1	.	TRBJ1-4	.	CASSASGRADEKLFF	TGCGCCAGCAGCGCCTCGGGGAGGGCAGATGAAAAACTGTTTTTT
TRBV10-3	few	TRBJ1-2	.	CAINLGWNYGYTF	TGTGCCATCAACTTGGGGTGGAACTATGGCTACACCTTC
TRBV5-1	.	TRBJ1-5	.	CASSLTGGQPQHF	TGCGCCAGCAGCTTGACTGGGGGACAGCCCCAGCATTTT
TRBV2	.	TRBJ2-2	.	CASRGDGSNTGELFF	TGTGCCAGCAGGGGGGACGGATCGAACACCGGGGAGCTGTTTTTT
TRBV5-1	.	TRBJ1-1	.	CASSSGVKAFF	TGCGCCAGCAGCTCCGGGGTTAAAGCTTTCTTT
TRBV27	few	TRBJ2-7	TRBD2	CASSPSFGGYSGEQYF	TGTGCCAGCAGCCCCTCCTTCGGGGGGTACTCAGGCGAGCAGTACTTC
TRBV15	.	TRBJ1-2	.	CATSRDRPGTIYGYTF	TGTGCCACCAGCAGAGATCGGCCGGGAACCATCTATGGCTACACCTTC
TRBV2	.	TRBJ2-5	.	CGVDGDGKRPQYF	TGTGGGGTGGATGGGGATGGTAAGAGACCCCAGTACTTC
TRBV30	.	TRBJ2-7	.	CAWSVEGQTYEQYF	TGTGCCTGGAGTGTAGAGGGGCAGACCTACGAGCAGTACTTC
TRBV2	few	TRBJ2-2	.	CASSGMDTGELFF	TGTGCCAGCAGTGGGATGGACACCGGGGAGCTGTTTTTT
TRBV5-1	.	TRBJ1-2	.	CASSLVRDYGYTF	TGCGCCAGCAGCTTGGTCAGGGACTATGGCTACACCTTC
TRBV11-3	.	TRBJ2-1	.	CASSTGSYNEQFF	TGTGCCAGCTCCACAGGGTCCTACAATGAGCAGTTCTTC
TRBV19	few	TRBJ1-2	.	CASSRVSYGYTF	TGTGCCAGTAGTCGGGTGAGCTATGGCTACACCTTC
TRBV28	.	TRBJ2-7	TRBD1	CASSTRGTGDHEQYF	TGTGCCAGCAGCACGAGGGGGACAGGGGACCACGAGCAGTACTTC
TRBV14	few	TRBJ1-4	.	CASSQGRRGTNEKLFF	TGTGCCAGCAGCCAAGGTCGTCGGGGAACTAATGAAAAACTGTTTTTT
TRBV6-1	.	TRBJ1-2	.	CASSEALTERGNYGYTF	TGTGCCAGCAGTGAAGCGCTCACGGAGAGAGGGAACTATGGCTACACCTTC
TRBV4-1	.	TRBJ1-2	.	CASSQTQGWTGGYTF	TGCGCCAGCAGCCAAACCCAGGGGTGGACGGGGGGCTACACCTTC
TRBV7-9	once	TRBJ1-1	.	CASSPRTEAFF	TGTGCCAGCAGCCCGCGGACTGAAGCTTTCTTT
TRBV18	.	TRBJ2-7	.	CASSPPSRDEQYF	TGTGCCAGCTCACCACCATCCCGCGACGAGCAGTACTTC
TRBV27	.	TRBJ1-1	TRBD1	CASSSDRGRAEAFF	TGTGCCAGCAGTTCCGACAGGGGGCGAGCTGAAGCTTTCTTT
TRBV6-1	few	TRBJ1-5	.	CASSESIGLMNQPQHF	TGTGCCAGCAGTGAGTCCATCGGATTGATGAATCAGCCCCAGCATTTT
TRBV6-6	.	TRBJ2-3	.	CASSPSTDTQYF	TGTGCCAGCAGCCCAAGCACAGATACGCAGTATTTT
TRBV9	.	TRBJ1-1	.	CASSVLQGNTEAFF	TGTGCCAGCAGCGTCTTACAGGGGAACACTGAAGCTTTCTTT
TRBV28	few	TRBJ1-2	.	CASSLDTNYGYTF	TGTGCCAGCAGTTTGGACACCAACTATGGCTACACCTTC
TRBV5-6	.	TRBJ2-7	.	CASSPRLGFGSYEQYF	TGTGCCAGCAGCCCCCGTCTGGGGTTCGGCTCCTACGAGCAGTACTTC
TRBV6-6	once	TRBJ2-5	.	CASSGPGAQETQYF	TGTGCCAGCAGCGGCCCGGGGGCCCAAGAGACCCAGTACTTC
TRBV7-9	.	TRBJ2-5	.	CASSLTGTQYF	TGTGCCAGCAGCCTAACGGGGACCCAGTACTTC
TRBV5-1	.	TRBJ1-4	.	CASSPSGETNEKLFF	TGCGCCAGCAGCCCTTCGGGGGAAACTAATGAAAAACTGTTTTTT
TRBV6-1	.	TRBJ2-1	.	CASSDSRYGEQFF	TGTGCCAGCAGTGATTCGAGGTATGGGGAGCAGTTCTTC
TRBV27	.	TRBJ2-1	.	CASSLQEGGYNEQFF	TGTGCCAGCAGTCTACAGGAAGGTGGCTACAATGAGCAGTTCTTC
TRBV5-4	few	TRBJ2-5	TRBD2	CASSPGIAGGVETQYF	TGTGCCAGCAGCCCAGGGATAGCGGGAGGGGTGGAGACCCAGTACTTC
TRBV30	once	TRBJ1-4	TRBD1	CAWRGTGVYEKLFF	TGTGCCTGGAGGGGGACAGGGGTTTATGAAAAACTGTTTTTT
TRBV5-1	.	TRBJ1-1	.	CASKLDNPLNTEAFF	TGCGCCAGCAAATTGGACAACCCGTTGAACACTGAAGCTTTCTTT
TRBV28	.	TRBJ2-7	.	CASSLSALEQYF	TGTGCCAGCAGTTTATCGGCCCTCGAGCAGTACTTC
TRBV21-1	.	TRBJ2-7	.	CASFEGVSYEQYF	TGTGCCAGCTTTGAGGGTGTCTCCTACGAGCAGTACTTC
TRBV27	.	TRBJ2-5	.	CASSPRDNWETQYF	TGTGCCAGCAGTCCCCGGGACAACTGGGAGACCCAGTACTTC
TRBV21-1	.	TRBJ2-3	.	CASSRFLAGHENTQYF	TGTGCCAGCAGCAGATTCCTAGCGGGTCATGAAAATACGCAGTATTTT
TRBV6-5	.	TRBJ1-6	.	CASSYRRGDSPLHF	TGTGCCAGCAGTTACCGGCGGGGGGATTCACCCCTCCACTTT
TRBV21-1	many	TRBJ1-5	.	CASSKQVSASNQPQHF	TGTGCCAGCAGCAAACAGGTCTCGGCCAGCAATCAGCCCCAGCATTTT
TRBV15	.	TRBJ2-1	TRBD2	CATSGWSGREGVYNEQFF	TGTGCCACCAGCGGGTGGAGCGGGAGAGAAGGAGTCTACAATGAGCAGTTCTTC
TRBV2	few	TRBJ2-7	TRBD2	CATGTTYEQYF	TGTGCCACAGGGACTACCTACGAGCAGTACTTC
TRBV27	.	TRBJ1-6	TRBD1	CASGLGADRVDSPLHF	TGTGCCAGCGGTCTCGGGGCAGACAGGGTGGATTCACCCCTCCACTTT
TRBV2	once	TRBJ1-4	.	CASSAREGGRTNEKLFF	TGTGCCAGCAGTGCGCGGGAGGGGGGGAGAACTAATGAAAAACTGTTTTTT
TRBV6-6	.	TRBJ1-6	TRBD1	CASSSTGGSPLHF	TGTGCCAGCAGTTCCACAGGGGGTTCACCCCTCCACTTT
TRBV13	.	TRBJ1-3	.	CASSLEGGAGNTIYF	TGTGCCAGCAGCTTAGAAGGCGGGGCTGGAAACACCATATATTTT
TRBV19	few	TRBJ1-5	TRBD1	CASSFGTGRNQPQHF	TGTGCCAGTAGTTTCGGGACAGGCCGGAATCAGCCCCAGCATTTT
TRBV15	few	TRBJ1-1	.	CATSSSGGVHTEAFF	TGTGCCACCAGCTCCTCGGGAGGTGTGCACACTGAAGCTTTCTTT
TRBV29-1	few	TRBJ1-2	.	CSVEVPGIYGYTF	TGCAGCGTTGAAGTCCCCGGAATCTATGGCTACACCTTC
TRBV7-2	.	TRBJ2-7	.	CASSSLSWSYEQYF	TGTGCCAGCAGCTCCCTTTCGTGGTCCTACGAGCAGTACTTC
TRBV28	.	TRBJ1-1	TRBD1	CASRTGGLNTEAFF	TGTGCCAGCAGGACAGGGGGCTTGAACACTGAAGCTTTCTTT
TRBV19	.	TRBJ1-3	.	CASSISYQGPSGNTIYF	TGTGCCAGTAGTATTAGTTACCAGGGGCCCTCGGGAAACACCATATATTTT